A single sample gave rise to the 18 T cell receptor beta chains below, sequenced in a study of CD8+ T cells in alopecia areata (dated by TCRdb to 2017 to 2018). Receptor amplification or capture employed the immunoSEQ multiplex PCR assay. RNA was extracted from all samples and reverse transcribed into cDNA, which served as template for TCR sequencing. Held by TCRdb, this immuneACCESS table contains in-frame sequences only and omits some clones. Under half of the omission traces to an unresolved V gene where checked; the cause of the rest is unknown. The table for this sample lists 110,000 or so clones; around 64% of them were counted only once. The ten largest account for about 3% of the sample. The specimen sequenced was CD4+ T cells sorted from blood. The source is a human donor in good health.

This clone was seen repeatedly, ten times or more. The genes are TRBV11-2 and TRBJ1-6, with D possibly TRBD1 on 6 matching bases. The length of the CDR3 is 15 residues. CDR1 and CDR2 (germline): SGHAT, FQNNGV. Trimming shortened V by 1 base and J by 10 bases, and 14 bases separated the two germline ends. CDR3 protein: CASSLVAGAPSPLHF. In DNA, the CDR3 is TGTGCCAGCAGCTTAGTCGCAGGGGCCCCCTCACCCCTCCACTTT.

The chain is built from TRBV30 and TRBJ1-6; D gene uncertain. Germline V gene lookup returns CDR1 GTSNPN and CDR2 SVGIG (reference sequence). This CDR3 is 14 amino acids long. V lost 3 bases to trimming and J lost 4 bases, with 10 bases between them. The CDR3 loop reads CAWRAQIYNSPLHF. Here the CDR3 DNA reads TGTGCCTGGAGGGCCCAGATATATAATTCACCCCTCCACTTT.

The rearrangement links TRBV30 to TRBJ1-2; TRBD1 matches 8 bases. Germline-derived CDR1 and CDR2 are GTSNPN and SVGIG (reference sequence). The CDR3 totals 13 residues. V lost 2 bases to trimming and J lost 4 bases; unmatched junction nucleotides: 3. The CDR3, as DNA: TGTGCCTGGAGTAAAACAGGGGGCTATGGCTACACCTTC. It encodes CAWSKTGGYGYTF.

CDR3 sequence (DNA): TGTGCCAGCAGCTTACCCGCTCTTGCTTCCTCTGGGGCCAACGTCCTGACTTTC. Its protein is CASSLPALASSGANVLTF. This chain joins TRBV11-2 and TRBJ2-6; no reliable D call. From germline, CDR1 is SGHAT and CDR2 FQNNGV. Trimming pared 2 bases from V and 0 bases from J, leaving 14 bases between. There are 18 residues in the CDR3.

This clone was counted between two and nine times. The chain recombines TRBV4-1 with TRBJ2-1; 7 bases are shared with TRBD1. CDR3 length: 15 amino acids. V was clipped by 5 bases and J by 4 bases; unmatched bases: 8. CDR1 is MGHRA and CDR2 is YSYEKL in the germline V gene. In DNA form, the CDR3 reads TGCGCCAGCAGCAACGGACAGGTGGGGTACAATGAGCAGTTCTTC. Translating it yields CASSNGQVGYNEQFF.

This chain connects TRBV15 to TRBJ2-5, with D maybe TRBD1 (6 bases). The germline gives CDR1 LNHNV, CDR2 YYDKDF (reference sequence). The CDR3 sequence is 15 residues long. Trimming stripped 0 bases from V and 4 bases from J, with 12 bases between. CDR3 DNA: TGTGCCACCAGCAGAGATCGGGACAATACAGAGACCCAGTACTTC. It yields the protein CATSRDRDNTETQYF.

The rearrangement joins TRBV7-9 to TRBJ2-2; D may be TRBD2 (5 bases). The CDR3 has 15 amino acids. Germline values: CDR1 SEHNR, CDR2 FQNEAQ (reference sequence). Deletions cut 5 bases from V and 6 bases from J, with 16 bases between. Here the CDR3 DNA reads TGTGCCAGCAGCGCGGCCGGGAACTCCCCCGGGGAGCTGTTTTTT. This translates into CASSAAGNSPGELFF. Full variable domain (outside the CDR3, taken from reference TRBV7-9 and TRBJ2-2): DTGVSQNPRHKITKRGQNVTFRCDPISEHNRLYWYRQTLGQGPEFLTYFQNEAQLEKSRLLSDRFSAERPKGSFSTLEIQRTEQGDSAMYLCASSAAGNSPGELFFGEGSRLTVL.

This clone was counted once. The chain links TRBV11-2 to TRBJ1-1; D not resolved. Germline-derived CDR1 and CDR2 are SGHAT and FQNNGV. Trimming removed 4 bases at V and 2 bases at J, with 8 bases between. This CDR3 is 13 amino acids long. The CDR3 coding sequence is TGTGCCAGCAGCTCCCGACCAAACACTGAAGCTTTCTTT. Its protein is CASSSRPNTEAFF.

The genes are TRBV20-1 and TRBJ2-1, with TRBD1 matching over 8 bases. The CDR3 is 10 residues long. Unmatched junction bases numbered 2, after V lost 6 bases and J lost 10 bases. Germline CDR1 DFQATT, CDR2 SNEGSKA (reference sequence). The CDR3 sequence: CSAWDREQFF. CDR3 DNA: TGCAGTGCATGGGACAGGGAGCAGTTCTTC.

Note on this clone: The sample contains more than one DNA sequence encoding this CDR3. The CDR3 nucleotides are TGCAGCGTTGGACAGGGAAGAGAAAAACTGTTTTTT. This codes for CSVGQGREKLFF. The chain carries TRBV29-1 and TRBJ1-4; 7 bases fit TRBD1. Trimming took 4 bases from V and 8 from J; bases not matched to a gene: 4. This CDR3 is built from 12 residues. CDR1 SQVTM and CDR2 ANQGSEA come from the germline V gene.

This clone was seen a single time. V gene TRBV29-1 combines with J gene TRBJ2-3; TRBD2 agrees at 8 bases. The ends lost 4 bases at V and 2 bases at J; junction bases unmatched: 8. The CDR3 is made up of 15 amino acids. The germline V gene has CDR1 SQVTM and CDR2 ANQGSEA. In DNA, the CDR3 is TGCAGCGTTGCCCGAGCGGGGGCCACCACAGATACGCAGTATTTT. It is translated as CSVARAGATTDTQYF.

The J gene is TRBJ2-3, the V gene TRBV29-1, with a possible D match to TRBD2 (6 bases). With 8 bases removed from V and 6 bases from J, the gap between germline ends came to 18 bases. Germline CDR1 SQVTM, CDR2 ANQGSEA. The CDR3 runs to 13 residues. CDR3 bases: TGCAGCATCCGGGGAGCGGGCGGGGATACGCAGTATTTT. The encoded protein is CSIRGAGGDTQYF.

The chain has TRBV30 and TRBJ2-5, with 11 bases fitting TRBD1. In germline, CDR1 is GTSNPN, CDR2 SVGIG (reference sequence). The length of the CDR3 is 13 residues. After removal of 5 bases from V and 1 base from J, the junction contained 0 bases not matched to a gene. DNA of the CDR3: TGTGCCTGGGGACAGGGGGCCCAAGAGACCCAGTACTTC. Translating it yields CAWGQGAQETQYF. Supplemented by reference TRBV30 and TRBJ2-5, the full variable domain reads SQTIHQWPATLVQPVGSPLSLECTVEGTSNPNLYWYRQAAGRGLQLLFYSVGIGQISSEVPQNLSASRPQDRQFILSSKKLLLSDSGFYLCAWGQGAQETQYFGPGTRLLVL.

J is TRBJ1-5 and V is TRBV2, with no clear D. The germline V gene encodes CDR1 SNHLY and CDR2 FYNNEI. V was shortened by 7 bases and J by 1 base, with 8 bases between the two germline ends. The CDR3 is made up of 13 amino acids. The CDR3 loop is CASTLGSNQPQHF. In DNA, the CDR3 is TGTGCCAGCACCCTGGGGAGCAATCAGCCCCAGCATTTT. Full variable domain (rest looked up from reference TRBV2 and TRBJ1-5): EPEVTQTPSHQVTQMGQEVILRCVPISNHLYFYWYRQILGQKVEFLVSFYNNEISEKSEIFDDQFSVERPDGSNFTLKIRSTKLEDSAMYFCASTLGSNQPQHFGDGTRLSIL.

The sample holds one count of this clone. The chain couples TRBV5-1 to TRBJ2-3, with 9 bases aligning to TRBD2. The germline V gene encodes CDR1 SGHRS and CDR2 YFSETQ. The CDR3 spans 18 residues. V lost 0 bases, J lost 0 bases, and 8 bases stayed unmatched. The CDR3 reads CASSLVSGGHPSTDTQYF. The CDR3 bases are TGCGCCAGCAGCTTGGTTAGCGGGGGACACCCTAGCACAGATACGCAGTATTTT.

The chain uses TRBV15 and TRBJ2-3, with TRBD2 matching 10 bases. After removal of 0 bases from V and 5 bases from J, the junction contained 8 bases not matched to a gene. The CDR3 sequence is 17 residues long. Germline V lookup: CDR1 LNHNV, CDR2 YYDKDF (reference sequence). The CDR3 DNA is TGTGCCACCAGCAGAGATCCGAGCGGGGGGGCCAGAGATACGCAGTATTTT. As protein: CATSRDPSGGARDTQYF. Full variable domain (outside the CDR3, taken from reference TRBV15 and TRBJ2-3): DAMVIQNPRYQVTQFGKPVTLSCSQTLNHNVMYWYQQKSSQAPKLLFHYYDKDFNNEADTPDNFQSRRPNTSFCFLDIRSPGLGDTAMYLCATSRDPSGGARDTQYFGPGTRLTVL.

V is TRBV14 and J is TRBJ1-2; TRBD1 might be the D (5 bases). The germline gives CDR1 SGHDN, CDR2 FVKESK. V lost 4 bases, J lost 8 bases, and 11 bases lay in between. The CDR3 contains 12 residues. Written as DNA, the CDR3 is TGTGCCAGCAGCCCCTATGGGGGGGGCTACACCTTC. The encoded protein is CASSPYGGGYTF.

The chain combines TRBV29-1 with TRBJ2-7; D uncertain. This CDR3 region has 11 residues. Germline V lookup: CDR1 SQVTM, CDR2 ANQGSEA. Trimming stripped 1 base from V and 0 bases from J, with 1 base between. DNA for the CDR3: TGCAGCGTTGAAGGCTCCTACGAGCAGTACTTC. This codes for CSVEGSYEQYF.